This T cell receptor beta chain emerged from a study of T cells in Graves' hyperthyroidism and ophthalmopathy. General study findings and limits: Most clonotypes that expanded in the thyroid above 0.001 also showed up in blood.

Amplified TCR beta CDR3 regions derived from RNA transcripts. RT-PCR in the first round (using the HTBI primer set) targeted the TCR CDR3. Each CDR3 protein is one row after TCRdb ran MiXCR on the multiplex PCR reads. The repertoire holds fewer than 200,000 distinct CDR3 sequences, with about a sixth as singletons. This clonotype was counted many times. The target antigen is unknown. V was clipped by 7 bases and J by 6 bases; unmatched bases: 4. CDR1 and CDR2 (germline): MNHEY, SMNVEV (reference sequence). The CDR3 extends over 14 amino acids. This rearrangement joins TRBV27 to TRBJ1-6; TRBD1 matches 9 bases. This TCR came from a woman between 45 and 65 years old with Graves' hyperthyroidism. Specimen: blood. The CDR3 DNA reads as TGTGCCAGCACTACGGACAGGGGTAATTCACCCCTCCACTTT. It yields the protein CASTTDRGNSPLHF.